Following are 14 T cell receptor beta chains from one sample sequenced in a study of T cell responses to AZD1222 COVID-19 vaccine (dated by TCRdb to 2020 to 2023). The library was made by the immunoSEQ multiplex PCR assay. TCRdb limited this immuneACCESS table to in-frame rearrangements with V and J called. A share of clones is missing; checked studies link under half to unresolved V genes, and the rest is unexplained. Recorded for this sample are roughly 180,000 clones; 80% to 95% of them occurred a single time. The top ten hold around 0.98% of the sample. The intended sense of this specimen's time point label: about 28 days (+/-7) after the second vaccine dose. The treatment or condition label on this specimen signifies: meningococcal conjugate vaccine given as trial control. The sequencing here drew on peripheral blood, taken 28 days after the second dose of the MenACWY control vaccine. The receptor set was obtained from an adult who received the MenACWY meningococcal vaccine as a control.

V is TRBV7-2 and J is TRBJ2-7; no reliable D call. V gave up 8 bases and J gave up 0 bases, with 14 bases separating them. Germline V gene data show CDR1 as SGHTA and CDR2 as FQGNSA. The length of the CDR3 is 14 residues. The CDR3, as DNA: TGTGCCAGCGTGACGGACCCCCTCTCCTACGAGCAGTACTTC. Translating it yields CASVTDPLSYEQYF.

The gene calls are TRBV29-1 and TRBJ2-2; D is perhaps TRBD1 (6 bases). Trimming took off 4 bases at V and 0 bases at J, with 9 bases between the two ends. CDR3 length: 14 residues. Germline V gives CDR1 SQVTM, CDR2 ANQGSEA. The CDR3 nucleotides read TGCAGCGTTGTCAGGGGCGCGAACACCGGGGAGCTGTTTTTT. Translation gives CSVVRGANTGELFF.

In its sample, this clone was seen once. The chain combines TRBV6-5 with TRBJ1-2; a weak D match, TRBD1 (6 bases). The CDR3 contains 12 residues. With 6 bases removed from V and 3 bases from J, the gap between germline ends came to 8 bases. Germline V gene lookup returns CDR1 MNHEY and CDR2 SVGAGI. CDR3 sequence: CASRKGDYGYTF. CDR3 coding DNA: TGTGCCAGCAGAAAGGGGGACTATGGCTACACCTTC.

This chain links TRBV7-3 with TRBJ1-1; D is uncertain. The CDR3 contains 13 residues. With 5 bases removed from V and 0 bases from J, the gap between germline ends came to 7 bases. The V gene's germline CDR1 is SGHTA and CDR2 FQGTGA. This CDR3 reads CASSRDLNTEAFF. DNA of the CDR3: TGTGCCAGCAGCCGGGATTTGAACACTGAAGCTTTCTTT.

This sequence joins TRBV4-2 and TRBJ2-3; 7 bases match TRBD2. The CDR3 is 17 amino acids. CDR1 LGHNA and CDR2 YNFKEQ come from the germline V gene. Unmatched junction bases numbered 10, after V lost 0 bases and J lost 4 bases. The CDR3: CASSQERLAVGADTQYF. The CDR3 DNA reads TGTGCCAGCAGCCAAGAGAGGCTAGCGGTCGGGGCAGATACGCAGTATTTT.

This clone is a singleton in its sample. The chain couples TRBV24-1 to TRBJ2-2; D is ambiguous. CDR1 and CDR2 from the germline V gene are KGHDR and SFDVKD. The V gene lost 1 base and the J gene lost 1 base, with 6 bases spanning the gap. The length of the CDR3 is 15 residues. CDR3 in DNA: TGTGCCACCAGTGATTTTGGAAAGAACACCGGGGAGCTGTTTTTT. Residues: CATSDFGKNTGELFF.

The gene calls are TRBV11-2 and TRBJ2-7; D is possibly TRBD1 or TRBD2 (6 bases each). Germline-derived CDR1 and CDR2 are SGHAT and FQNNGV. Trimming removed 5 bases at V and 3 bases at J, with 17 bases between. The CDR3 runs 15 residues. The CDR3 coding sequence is TGTGCCAGCAGCCCCCTCGGGGGACAAGACTACGAGCAGTACTTC. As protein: CASSPLGGQDYEQYF.

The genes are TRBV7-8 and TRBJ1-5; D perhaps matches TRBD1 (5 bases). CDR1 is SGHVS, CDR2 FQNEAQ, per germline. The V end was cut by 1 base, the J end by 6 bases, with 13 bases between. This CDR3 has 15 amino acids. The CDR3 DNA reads TGTGCCAGCAGCTTAGTAGGGGATTCGGTTCAGCCCCAGCATTTT. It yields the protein CASSLVGDSVQPQHF.

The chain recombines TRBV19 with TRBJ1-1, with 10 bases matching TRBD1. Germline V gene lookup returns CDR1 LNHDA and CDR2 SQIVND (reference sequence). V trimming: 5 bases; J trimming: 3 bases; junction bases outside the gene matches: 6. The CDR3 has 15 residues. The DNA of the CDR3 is TGTGCCAGTAGTGGAGACAGGGGGCGTTACACTGAAGCTTTCTTT. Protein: CASSGDRGRYTEAFF.

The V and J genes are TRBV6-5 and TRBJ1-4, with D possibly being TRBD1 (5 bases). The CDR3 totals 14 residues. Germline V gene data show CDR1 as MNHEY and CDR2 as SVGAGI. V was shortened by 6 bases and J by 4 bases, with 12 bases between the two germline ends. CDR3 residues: CASSRGGVNEKLFF. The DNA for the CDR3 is TGTGCCAGCAGCCGTGGGGGGGTTAATGAAAAACTGTTTTTT.

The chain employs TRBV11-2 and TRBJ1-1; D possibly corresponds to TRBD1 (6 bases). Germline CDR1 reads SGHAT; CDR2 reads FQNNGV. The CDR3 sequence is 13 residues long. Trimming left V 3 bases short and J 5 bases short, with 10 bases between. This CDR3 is CASSFQGQTEAFF. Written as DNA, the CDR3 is TGTGCCAGCAGCTTTCAGGGGCAGACTGAAGCTTTCTTT.

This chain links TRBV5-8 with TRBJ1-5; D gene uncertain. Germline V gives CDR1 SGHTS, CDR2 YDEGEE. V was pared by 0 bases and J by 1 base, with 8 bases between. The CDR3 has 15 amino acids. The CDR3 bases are TGTGCCAGCAGCTTGGAGGGAGGAAGCAATCAGCCCCAGCATTTT. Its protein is CASSLEGGSNQPQHF.

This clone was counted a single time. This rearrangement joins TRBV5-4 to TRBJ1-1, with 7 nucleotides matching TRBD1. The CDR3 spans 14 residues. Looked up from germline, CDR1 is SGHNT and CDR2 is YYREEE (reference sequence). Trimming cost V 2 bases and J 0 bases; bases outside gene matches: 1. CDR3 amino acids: CASSLQGMNTEAFF. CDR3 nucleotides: TGTGCCAGCAGCTTACAGGGGATGAACACTGAAGCTTTCTTT.

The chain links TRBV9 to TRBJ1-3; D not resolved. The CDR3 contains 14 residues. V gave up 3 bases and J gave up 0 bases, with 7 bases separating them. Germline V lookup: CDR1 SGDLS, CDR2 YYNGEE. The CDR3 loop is CASSAELSGNTIYF. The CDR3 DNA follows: TGTGCCAGCAGCGCGGAACTCTCTGGAAACACCATATATTTT. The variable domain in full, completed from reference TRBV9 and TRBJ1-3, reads DSGVTQTPKHLITATGQRVTLRCSPRSGDLSVYWYQQSLDQGLQFLIQYYNGEERAKGNILERFSAQQFPDLHSELNLSSLELGDSALYFCASSAELSGNTIYFGEGSWLTVV.